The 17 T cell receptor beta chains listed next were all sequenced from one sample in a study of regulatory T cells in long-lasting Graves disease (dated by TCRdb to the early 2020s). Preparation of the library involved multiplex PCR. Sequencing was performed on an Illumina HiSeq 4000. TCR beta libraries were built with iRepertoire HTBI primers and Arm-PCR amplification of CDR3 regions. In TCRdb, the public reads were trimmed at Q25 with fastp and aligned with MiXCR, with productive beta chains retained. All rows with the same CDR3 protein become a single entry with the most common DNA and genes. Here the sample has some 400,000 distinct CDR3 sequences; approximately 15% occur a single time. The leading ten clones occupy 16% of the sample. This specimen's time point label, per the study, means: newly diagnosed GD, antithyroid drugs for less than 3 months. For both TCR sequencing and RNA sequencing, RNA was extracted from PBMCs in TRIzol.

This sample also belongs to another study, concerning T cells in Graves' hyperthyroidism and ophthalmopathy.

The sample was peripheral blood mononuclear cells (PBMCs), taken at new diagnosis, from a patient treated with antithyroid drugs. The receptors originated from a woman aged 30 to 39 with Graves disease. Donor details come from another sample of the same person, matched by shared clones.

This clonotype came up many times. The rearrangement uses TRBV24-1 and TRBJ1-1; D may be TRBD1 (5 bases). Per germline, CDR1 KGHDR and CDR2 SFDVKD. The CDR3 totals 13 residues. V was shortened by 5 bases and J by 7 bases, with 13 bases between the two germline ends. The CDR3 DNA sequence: TGTGCCACCAGTGTTCAGGGTGGAGGTGAAGCTTTCTTT. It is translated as CATSVQGGGEAFF.

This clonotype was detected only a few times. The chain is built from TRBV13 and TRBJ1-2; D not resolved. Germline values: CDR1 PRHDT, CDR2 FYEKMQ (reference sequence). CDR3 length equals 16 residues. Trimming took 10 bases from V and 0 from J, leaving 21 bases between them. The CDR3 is CATSTPSTWANYGYTF. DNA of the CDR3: TGTGCCACCTCGACCCCTTCGACTTGGGCTAACTATGGCTACACCTTC.

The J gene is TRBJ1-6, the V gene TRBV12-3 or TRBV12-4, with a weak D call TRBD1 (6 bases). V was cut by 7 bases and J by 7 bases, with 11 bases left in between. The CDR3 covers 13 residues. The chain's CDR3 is CASTGQGNSPLHF. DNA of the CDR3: TGTGCCAGCACCGGGCAGGGGAATTCACCCCTCCACTTT.

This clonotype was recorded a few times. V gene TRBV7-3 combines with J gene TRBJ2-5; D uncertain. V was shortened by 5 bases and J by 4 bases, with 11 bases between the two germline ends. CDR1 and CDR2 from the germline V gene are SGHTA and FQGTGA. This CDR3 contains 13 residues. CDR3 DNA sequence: TGTGCCAGCAGCGCCCAGTCCTTAGAGACCCAGTACTTC. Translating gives CASSAQSLETQYF.

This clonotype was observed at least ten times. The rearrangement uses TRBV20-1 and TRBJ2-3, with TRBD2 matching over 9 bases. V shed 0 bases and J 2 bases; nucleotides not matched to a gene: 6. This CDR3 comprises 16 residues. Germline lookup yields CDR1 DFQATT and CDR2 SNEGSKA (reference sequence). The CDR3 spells CSARDGTSGFTDTQYF. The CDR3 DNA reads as TGCAGTGCTAGAGATGGCACTAGCGGGTTCACAGATACGCAGTATTTT.

This CDR3 reads CASSQPLRVGGELFF. The CDR3 region has the DNA TGCGCCAGCAGCCAACCTCTCCGTGTGGGCGGGGAGCTGTTTTTT. The genes are TRBV4-1 and TRBJ2-2; no definite D call. V was clipped by 2 bases and J by 7 bases, with 14 bases between them. The CDR3 spans 15 residues. The germline gives CDR1 MGHRA, CDR2 YSYEKL.

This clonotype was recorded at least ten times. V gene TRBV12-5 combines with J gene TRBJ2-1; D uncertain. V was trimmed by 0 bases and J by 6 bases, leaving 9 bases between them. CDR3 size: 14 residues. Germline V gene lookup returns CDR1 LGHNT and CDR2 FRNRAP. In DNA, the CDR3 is TGTGCTAGTGGTTTGGTACGGGCAGTCAATGAGCAGTTCTTC. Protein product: CASGLVRAVNEQFF.

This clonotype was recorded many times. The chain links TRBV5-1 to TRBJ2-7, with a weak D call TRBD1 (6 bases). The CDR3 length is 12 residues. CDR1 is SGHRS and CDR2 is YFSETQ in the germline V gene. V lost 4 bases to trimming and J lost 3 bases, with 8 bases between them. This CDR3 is CASSRTDYEQYF. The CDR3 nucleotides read TGCGCCAGCAGCCGGACAGACTACGAGCAGTACTTC.

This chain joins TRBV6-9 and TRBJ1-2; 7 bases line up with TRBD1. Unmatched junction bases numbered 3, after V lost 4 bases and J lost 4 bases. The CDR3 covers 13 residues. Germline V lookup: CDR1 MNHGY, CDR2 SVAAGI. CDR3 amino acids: CASSFQGVYGYTF. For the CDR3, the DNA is TGTGCCAGCAGTTTCCAGGGGGTCTATGGCTACACCTTC.

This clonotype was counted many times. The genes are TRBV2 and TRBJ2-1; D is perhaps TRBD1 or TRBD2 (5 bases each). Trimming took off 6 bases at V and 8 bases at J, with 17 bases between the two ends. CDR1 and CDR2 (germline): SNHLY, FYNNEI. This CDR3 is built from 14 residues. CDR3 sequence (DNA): TGTGCCAGCAGAGTTGGGGGATCATCGGATGAGCAGTTCTTC. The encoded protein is CASRVGGSSDEQFF.

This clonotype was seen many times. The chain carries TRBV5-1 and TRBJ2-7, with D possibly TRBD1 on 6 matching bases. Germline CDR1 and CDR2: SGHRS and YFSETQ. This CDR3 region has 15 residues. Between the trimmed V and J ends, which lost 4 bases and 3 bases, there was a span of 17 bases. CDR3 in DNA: TGCGCCAGCAGCCCCGGGACACCTTTAAGCTACGAGCAGTACTTC. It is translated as CASSPGTPLSYEQYF. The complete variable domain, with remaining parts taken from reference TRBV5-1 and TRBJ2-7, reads KAGVTQTPRYLIKTRGQQVTLSCSPISGHRSVSWYQQTPGQGLQFLFEYFSETQRNKGNFPGRFSGRQFSNSRSEMNVSTLELGDSALYLCASSPGTPLSYEQYFGPGTRLTVT.

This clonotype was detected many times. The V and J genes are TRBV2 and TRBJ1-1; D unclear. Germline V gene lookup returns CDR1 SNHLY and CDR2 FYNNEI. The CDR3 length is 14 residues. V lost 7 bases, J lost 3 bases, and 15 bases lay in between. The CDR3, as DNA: TGTGCCAGCAAAACCGACACCGGCGACACTGAAGCTTTCTTT. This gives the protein CASKTDTGDTEAFF. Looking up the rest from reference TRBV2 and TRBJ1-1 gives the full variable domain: EPEVTQTPSHQVTQMGQEVILRCVPISNHLYFYWYRQILGQKVEFLVSFYNNEISEKSEIFDDQFSVERPDGSNFTLKIRSTKLEDSAMYFCASKTDTGDTEAFFGQGTRLTVV.

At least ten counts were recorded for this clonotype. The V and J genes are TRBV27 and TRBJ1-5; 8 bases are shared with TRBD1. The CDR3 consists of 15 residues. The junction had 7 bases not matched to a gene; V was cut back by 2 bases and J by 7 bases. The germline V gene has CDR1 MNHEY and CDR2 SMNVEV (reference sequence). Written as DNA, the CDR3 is TGTGCCAGCAGTTTACAGGGGGCGCAAGGACAGCCCCAGCATTTT. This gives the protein CASSLQGAQGQPQHF.

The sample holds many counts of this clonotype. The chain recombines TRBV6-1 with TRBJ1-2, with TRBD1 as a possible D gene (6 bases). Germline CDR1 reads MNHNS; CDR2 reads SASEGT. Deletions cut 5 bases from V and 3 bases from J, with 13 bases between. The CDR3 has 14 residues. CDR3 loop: CASSKGQFDYGYTF. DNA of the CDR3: TGTGCCAGCAGTAAGGGACAATTTGACTATGGCTACACCTTC.

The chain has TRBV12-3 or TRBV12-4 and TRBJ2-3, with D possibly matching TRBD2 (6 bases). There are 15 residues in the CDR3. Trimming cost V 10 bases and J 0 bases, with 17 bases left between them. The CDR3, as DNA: TGTGCCATCCAGATGAGCGGGCGAAGCACAGATACGCAGTATTTT. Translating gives CAIQMSGRSTDTQYF.

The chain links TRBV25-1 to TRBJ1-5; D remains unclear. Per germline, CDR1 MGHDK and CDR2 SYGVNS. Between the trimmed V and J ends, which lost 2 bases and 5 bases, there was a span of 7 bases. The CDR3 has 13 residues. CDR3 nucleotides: TGTGCCAGCAGTGAACCCAAACATCAGCCCCAGCATTTT. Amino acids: CASSEPKHQPQHF.

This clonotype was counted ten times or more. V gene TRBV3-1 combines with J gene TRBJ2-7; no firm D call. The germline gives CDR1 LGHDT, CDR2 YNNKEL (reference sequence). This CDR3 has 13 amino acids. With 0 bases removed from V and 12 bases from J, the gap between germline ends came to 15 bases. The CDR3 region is CASSQDLGTGLYF. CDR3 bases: TGTGCCAGCAGCCAAGACCTCGGCACTGGATTGTACTTC.